This T cell receptor beta chain emerged from a study of early T cells in non-severe SARS-CoV-2 infection. Study-wide results and limits: Matching with VDJdb favored anti-spike CD8 responses (missing private and CD4 specificities).

V was pared by 0 bases and J by 6 bases, with 13 bases between. CDR1 SGDLS and CDR2 YYNGEE come from the germline V gene. This CDR3 is built from 15 residues. At least ten counts were recorded for this clonotype. What it binds is unknown. Individual cDNA molecules carried attached unique molecular identifiers. A single record per CDR3 protein comes from TCRdb applying MiXCR to the 5' RACE reads. The sample includes about 55,000 distinct CDR3 sequences, around 14% of them seen just once. Sequences were derived from whole blood, sampled at baseline. The genes are TRBV9 and TRBJ2-1; D gene ambiguous. This TCR was sampled from an adult who was a healthcare worker with PCR-confirmed SARS-CoV-2 infection or an uninfected control (not recorded which). CDR3 sequence: CASSVGLVSGNEQFF. DNA for the CDR3: TGTGCCAGCAGCGTAGGTCTAGTATCAGGCAATGAGCAGTTCTTC.